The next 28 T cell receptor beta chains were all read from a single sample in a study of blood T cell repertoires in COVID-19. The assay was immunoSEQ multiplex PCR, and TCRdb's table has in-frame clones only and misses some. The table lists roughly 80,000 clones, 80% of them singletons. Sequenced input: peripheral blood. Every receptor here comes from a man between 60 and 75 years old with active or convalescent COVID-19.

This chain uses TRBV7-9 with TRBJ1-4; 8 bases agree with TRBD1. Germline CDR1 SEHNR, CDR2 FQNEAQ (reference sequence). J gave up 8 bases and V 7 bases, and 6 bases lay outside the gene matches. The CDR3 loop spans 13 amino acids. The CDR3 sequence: CASKGTGGEKLFF. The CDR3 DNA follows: TGTGCCAGCAAAGGGACAGGCGGCGAAAAACTGTTTTTT.

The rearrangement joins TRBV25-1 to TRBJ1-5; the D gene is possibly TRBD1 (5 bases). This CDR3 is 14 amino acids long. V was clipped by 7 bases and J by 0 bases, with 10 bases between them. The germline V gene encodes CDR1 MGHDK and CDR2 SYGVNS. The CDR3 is CASKDSYSNQPQHF. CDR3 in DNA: TGTGCCAGCAAAGACAGCTATAGCAATCAGCCCCAGCATTTT.

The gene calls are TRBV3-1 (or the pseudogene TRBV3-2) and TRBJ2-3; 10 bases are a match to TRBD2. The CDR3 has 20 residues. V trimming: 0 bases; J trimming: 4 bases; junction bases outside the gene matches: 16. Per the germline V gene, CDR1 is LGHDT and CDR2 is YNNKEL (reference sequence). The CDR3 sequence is CASSQDLGLAGADVADTQYF. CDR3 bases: TGTGCCAGCAGCCAAGATTTGGGCCTAGCGGGGGCCGATGTGGCAGATACGCAGTATTTT.

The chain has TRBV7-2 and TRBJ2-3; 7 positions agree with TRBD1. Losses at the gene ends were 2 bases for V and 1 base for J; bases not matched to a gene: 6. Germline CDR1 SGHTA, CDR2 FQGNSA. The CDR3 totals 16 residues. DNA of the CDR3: TGTGCCAGCAGCTTACTACCCGGACAGGGCACAGATACGCAGTATTTT. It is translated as CASSLLPGQGTDTQYF.

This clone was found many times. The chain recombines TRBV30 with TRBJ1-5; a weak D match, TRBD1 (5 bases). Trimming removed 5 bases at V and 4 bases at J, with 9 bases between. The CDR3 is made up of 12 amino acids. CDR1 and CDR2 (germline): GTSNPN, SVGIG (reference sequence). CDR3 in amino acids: CAWADSNQPQHF. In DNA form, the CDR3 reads TGTGCCTGGGCTGACAGTAATCAGCCCCAGCATTTT. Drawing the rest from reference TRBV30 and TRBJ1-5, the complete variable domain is SQTIHQWPATLVQPVGSPLSLECTVEGTSNPNLYWYRQAAGRGLQLLFYSVGIGQISSEVPQNLSASRPQDRQFILSSKKLLLSDSGFYLCAWADSNQPQHFGDGTRLSIL.

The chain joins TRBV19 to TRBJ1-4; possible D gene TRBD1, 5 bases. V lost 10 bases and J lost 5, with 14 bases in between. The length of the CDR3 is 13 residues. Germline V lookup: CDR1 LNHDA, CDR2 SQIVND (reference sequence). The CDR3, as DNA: TGTGCCACTTCGCAGGGTCGGAATGAAAAACTGTTTTTT. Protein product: CATSQGRNEKLFF.

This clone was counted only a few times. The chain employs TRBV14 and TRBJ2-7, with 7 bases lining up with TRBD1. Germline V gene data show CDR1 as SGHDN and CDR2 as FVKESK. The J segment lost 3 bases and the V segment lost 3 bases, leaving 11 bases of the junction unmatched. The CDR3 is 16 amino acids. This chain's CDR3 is CASSQAPGTADYEQYF. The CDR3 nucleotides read TGTGCCAGCAGCCAGGCCCCCGGGACAGCAGACTACGAGCAGTACTTC.

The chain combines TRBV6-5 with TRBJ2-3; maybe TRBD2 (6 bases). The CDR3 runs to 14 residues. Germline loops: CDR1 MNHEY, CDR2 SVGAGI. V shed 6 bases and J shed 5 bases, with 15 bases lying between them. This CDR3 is CASSLGSHGDTQYF. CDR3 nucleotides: TGTGCCAGCAGCCTCGGGAGCCATGGAGATACGCAGTATTTT.

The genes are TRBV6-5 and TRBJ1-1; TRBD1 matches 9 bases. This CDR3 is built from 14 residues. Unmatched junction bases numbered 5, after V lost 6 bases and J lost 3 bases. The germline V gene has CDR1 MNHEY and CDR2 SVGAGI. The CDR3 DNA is TGTGCCAGCAGGGGGACAGGGCGGGACACTGAAGCTTTCTTT. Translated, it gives CASRGTGRDTEAFF.

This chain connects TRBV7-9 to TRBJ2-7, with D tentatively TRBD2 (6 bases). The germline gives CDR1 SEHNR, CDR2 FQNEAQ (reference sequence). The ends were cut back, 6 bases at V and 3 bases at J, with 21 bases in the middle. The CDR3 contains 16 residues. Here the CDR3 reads CASSLSRDWLVYEQYF. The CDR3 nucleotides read TGTGCCAGCAGTCTTAGCCGGGACTGGCTAGTCTACGAGCAGTACTTC. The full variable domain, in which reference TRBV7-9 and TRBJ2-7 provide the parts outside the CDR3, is DTGVSQNPRHKITKRGQNVTFRCDPISEHNRLYWYRQTLGQGPEFLTYFQNEAQLEKSRLLSDRFSAERPKGSFSTLEIQRTEQGDSAMYLCASSLSRDWLVYEQYFGPGTRLTVT.

The CDR3 spells CASTQPDWAGETQYF. The DNA for the CDR3 is TGTGCCAGCACCCAACCCGATTGGGCTGGAGAGACCCAGTACTTC. This sequence joins TRBV7-9 and TRBJ2-5; D remains ambiguous. CDR1 SEHNR and CDR2 FQNEAQ come from the germline V gene (reference sequence). The CDR3 runs 15 residues. The V end was cut by 7 bases, the J end by 4 bases, with 19 bases between.

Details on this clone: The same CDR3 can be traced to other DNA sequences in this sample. CDR3 region: CASSYSGTLNTEAFF. The DNA for the CDR3 is TGTGCCAGCAGTTACTCAGGGACTCTGAACACTGAAGCTTTCTTT. This sequence joins TRBV6-5 and TRBJ1-1; TRBD1 might be the D (5 bases). CDR3 length equals 15 residues. Trimming pared 0 bases from V and 0 bases from J, leaving 8 bases between. From germline, CDR1 is MNHEY and CDR2 SVGAGI.

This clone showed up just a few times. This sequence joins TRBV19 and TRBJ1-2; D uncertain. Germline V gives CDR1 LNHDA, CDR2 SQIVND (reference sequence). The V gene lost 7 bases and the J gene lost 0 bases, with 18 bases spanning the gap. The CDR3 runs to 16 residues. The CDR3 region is CASNGARLGANYGYTF. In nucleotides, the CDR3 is TGTGCCAGTAATGGAGCCAGGCTCGGGGCTAACTATGGCTACACCTTC.

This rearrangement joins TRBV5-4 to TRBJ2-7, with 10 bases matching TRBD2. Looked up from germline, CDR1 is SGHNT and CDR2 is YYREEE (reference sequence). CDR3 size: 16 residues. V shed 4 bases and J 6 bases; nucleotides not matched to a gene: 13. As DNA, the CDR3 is TGTGCCAGCAGCCAGCCAGAGCGGGGGGGCGCGGGCGAGCAGTACTTC. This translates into CASSQPERGGAGEQYF.

The CDR3, as DNA: TGTGCCAGTACCAAAGGAGGGGTCAATTCACCCCTCCACTTT. Translating gives CASTKGGVNSPLHF. This chain connects TRBV19 to TRBJ1-6; weak D call: TRBD1 (5 bases). Germline CDR1 reads LNHDA; CDR2 reads SQIVND (reference sequence). V lost 7 bases and J 7 bases, leaving 14 bases between the germline ends. The CDR3 contains 14 residues.

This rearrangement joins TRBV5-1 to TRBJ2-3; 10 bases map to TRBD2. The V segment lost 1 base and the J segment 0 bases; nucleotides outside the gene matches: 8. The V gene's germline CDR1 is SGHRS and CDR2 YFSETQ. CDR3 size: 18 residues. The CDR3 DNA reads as TGCGCCAGCAGCTTGTCAGCGGGGGGGACTCCTAGCACAGATACGCAGTATTTT. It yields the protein CASSLSAGGTPSTDTQYF. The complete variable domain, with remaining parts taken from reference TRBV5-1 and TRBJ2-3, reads KAGVTQTPRYLIKTRGQQVTLSCSPISGHRSVSWYQQTPGQGLQFLFEYFSETQRNKGNFPGRFSGRQFSNSRSEMNVSTLELGDSALYLCASSLSAGGTPSTDTQYFGPGTRLTVL.

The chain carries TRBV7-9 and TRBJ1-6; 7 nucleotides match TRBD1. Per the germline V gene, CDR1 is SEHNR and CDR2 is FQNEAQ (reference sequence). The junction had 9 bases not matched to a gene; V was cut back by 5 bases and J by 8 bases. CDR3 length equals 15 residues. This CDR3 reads CASSRGTATDSPLHF. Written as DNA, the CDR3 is TGTGCCAGCAGCAGAGGGACAGCAACGGATTCACCCCTCCACTTT.

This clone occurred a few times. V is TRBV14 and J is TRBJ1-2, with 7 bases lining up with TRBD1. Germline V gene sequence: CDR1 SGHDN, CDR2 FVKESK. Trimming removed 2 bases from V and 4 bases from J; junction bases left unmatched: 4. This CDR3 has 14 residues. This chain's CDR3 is CASSQTQGIYGYTF. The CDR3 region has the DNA TGTGCCAGCAGCCAAACACAGGGGATCTATGGCTACACCTTC.

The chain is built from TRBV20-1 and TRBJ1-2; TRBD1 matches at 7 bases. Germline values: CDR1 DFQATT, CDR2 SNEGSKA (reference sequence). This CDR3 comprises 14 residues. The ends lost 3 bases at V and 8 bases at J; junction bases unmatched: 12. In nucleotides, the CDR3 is TGCAGTGCTAGTGCTCCTGGTACAGGGGAAGGCTACACCTTC. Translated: CSASAPGTGEGYTF.

The CDR3 coding sequence is TGTGCCAGCAGTGCCGGGACAGGAGCAAATTCACCCCTCCACTTT. Translated, it gives CASSAGTGANSPLHF. The J gene is TRBJ1-6, the V gene TRBV28; 8 positions agree with TRBD1. The length of the CDR3 is 15 residues. CDR1 and CDR2 (germline): MDHEN, SYDVKM. The V and J ends lost 5 bases and 7 bases, in that order; junction bases with no gene match: 7. The full variable domain, with the rest looked up from reference TRBV28 and TRBJ1-6, is DVKVTQSSRYLVKRTGEKVFLECVQDMDHENMFWYRQDPGLGLRLIYFSYDVKMKEKGDIPEGYSVSREKKERFSLILESASTNQTSMYLCASSAGTGANSPLHFGNGTRLTVT.

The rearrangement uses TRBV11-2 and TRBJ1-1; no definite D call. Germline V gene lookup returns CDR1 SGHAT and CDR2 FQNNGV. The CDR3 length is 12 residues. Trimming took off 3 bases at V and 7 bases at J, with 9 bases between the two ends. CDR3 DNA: TGTGCCAGCAGCTTGGAGAAGAGTGAAGCTTTCTTT. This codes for CASSLEKSEAFF.

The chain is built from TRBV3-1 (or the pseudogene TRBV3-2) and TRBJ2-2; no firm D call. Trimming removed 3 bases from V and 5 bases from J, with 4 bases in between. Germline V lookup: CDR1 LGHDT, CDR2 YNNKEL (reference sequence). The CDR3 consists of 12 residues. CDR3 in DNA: TGTGCCAGCAGCCACCGGACCGGGGAGCTGTTTTTT. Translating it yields CASSHRTGELFF.

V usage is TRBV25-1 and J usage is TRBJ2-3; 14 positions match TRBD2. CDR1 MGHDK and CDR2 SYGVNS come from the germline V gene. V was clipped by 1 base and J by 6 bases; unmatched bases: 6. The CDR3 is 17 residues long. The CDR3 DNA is TGTGCCAGCAGTGAATGGGGTGGACTAGCGGGGGGCGATACGCAGTATTTT. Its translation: CASSEWGGLAGGDTQYF. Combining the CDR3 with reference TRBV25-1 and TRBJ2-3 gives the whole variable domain EADIYQTPRYLVIGTGKKITLECSQTMGHDKMYWYQQDPGMELHLIHYSYGVNSTEKGDLSSESTVSRIRTEHFPLTLESARPSHTSQYLCASSEWGGLAGGDTQYFGPGTRLTVL.

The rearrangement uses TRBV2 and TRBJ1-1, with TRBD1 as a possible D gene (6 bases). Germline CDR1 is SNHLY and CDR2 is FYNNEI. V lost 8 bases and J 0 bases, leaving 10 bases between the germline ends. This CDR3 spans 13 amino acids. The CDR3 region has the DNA TGTGCCAGCCGACAGGATATGAACACTGAAGCTTTCTTT. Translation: CASRQDMNTEAFF.

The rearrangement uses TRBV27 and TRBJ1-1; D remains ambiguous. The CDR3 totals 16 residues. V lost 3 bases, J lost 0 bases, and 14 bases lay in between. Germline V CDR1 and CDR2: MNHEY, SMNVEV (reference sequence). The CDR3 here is CASSLAGLGLNTEAFF. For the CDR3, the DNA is TGTGCCAGCAGTTTGGCGGGTTTAGGGCTGAACACTGAAGCTTTCTTT.

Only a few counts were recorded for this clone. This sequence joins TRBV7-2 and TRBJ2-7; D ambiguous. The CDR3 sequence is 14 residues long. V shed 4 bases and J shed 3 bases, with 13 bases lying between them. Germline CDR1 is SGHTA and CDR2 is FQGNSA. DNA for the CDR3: TGTGCCAGCAGCTCCGCCAGCGCCGGCTACGAGCAGTACTTC. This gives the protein CASSSASAGYEQYF. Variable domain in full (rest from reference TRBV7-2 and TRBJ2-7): GAGVSQSPSNKVTEKGKDVELRCDPISGHTALYWYRQSLGQGLEFLIYFQGNSAPDKSGLPSDRFSAERTGGSVSTLTIQRTQQEDSAVYLCASSSASAGYEQYFGPGTRLTVT.

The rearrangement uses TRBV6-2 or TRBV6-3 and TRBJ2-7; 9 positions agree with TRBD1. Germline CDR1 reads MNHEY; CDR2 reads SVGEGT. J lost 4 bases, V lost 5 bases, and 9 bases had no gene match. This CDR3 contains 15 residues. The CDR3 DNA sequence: TGTGCCAGCAGTCCATGGACAGGGGCTGGATACGAGCAGTACTTC. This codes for CASSPWTGAGYEQYF.

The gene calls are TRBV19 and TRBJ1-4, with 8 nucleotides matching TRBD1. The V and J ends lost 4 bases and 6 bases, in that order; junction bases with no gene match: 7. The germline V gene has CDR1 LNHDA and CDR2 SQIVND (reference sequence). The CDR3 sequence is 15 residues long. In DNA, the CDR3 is TGTGCCAGTAGTACCCCCAGGGGGCCTGATGAAAAACTGTTTTTT. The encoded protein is CASSTPRGPDEKLFF. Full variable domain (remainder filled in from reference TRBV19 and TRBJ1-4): DGGITQSPKYLFRKEGQNVTLSCEQNLNHDAMYWYRQDPGQGLRLIYYSQIVNDFQKGDIAEGYSVSREKKESFPLTVTSAQKNPTAFYLCASSTPRGPDEKLFFGSGTQLSVL.